One T cell receptor (beta chain) is described in this entry. Its specificity is unknown. Trimming pared 4 bases from V and 7 bases from J, leaving 14 bases between. This CDR3 spans 14 amino acids. Germline CDR1 is SGHRS and CDR2 is YFSETQ. This entry is derived from a study of shared clonotypes between healthy human individuals. About the research overall: Researchers assigned three CD4 naive, three CD4 memory, two CD8 naive and one CD8 memory plate to each donor.

The repertoire was sequenced with immunoSEQ multiplex PCR; TCRdb's copy has only in-frame clones and lacks some. Among some 2.1 million clones listed, 90% to 95% were seen once. Study outcomes and limitations: Estimated richness was generally greater in naive than memory subsets. Clonotypes that were shared across a few donors made up around 5% of naive CD4 clonotypes.

The sequence derives from a man between 18 and 35 years old in good health. The sequenced sample was naive CD4+ T cells sorted from blood. The subset was: CD45RA+ positively selected. V and J are TRBV5-1 and TRBJ1-4; D remains unclear. Written as DNA, the CDR3 is TGCGCCAGCAGCGAGGGCCTAGGGAGTGAAAAACTGTTTTTT. It encodes CASSEGLGSEKLFF.